This T cell receptor beta chain is from a study of response to subunit inactivated influenza vaccine. Findings and limits, study-wide: New T cells are recruited in small numbers by each seasonal influenza vaccination, according to the authors' suggestion.

Details on this clonotype: Its specificity is unknown.

Each CDR3 protein is one row after TCRdb ran MiXCR on the RT-PCR reads. The data hold some 480,000 distinct CDR3 sequences, with roughly 9.8% observed a single time. The CDR3 spans 14 residues. V lost 2 bases, J lost 4 bases, and 9 bases lay in between. The V and J genes are TRBV23-1 and TRBJ1-5; no definite D call. TRBV23-1 is identified as an open reading frame with a role that is uncertain. This TCR was recovered from a man aged 45-65 years who received an inactivated influenza vaccine. Source: PBMCs from blood, taken about 40 days after vaccination. CDR3 in DNA: TGCGCCAGCAGTCAACCGGCTGGGAATCAGCCCCAGCATTTT. Residues: CASSQPAGNQPQHF.